Reported below is one TCR beta chain. The CDR3 sequence is 13 residues long. V dropped 1 base and J dropped 1 base, with 4 bases sitting between them. Germline V lookup: CDR1 SGHTA, CDR2 FQGTGA. Profiling relied on immunoSEQ multiplex PCR, and the TCRdb table lists in-frame clones only, not all of them. Found here are more than 9,000 clones, about three quarters of them singletons; the top ten hold 20% to 25%. This specimen comes from a study of OX40 agonist ivuxolimab in advanced cancers. The gene calls are TRBV7-3 and TRBJ2-5; the D is unclear. The clonotype was recovered from an adult with an advanced solid tumor such as melanoma, head and neck, liver or kidney cancer. Sequences were derived from CD4+ or CD8+ T cells sorted from blood, sampled in a trial of the OX40 agonist ivuxolimab. CDR3 sequence (DNA): TGTGCCAGCAGCTTAAGCAGCCAAGAGACCCAGTACTTC. As protein: CASSLSSQETQYF.